This T cell receptor (beta chain) originates from a study of cytomegalovirus exposure and HLA in healthy donors. General study findings and limits: For most TCR sequences rarity was the rule, although some public TCRs occurred in many donors. Presence/absence analysis assumed near-uniform sequencing depth across donors. Analysis performed later showed TCR beta chains linked to HLA being more clonally expanded than equally common others. Later analysis identified a missense DCLRE1C variant that was linked to TCR beta V- and J-gene trimming.

Note on this clone: Its antigen is currently unknown.

PCR involved 60 Vbeta and 13 Jbeta primers. The assay was immunoSEQ multiplex PCR, and TCRdb's table has in-frame clones only and misses some. The sample gives about 240,000 clones, about 80% of which show up once; less than 9% is in the top ten. Per germline, CDR1 SGHAT and CDR2 FQNNGV. This CDR3 is 18 amino acids long. V was cut by 5 bases and J by 3 bases, with 23 bases left in between. Sequenced input: PBMCs. This receptor was identified in a woman in her sixties or seventies in good health and CMV-seropositive. The J gene is TRBJ2-1, the V gene TRBV11-2, with D possibly TRBD2 on 5 matching bases. Written as DNA, the CDR3 is TGTGCCAGCAGCCCCCAGCCCCATCGGCCAGCGGTCTACAATGAGCAGTTCTTC. This translates into CASSPQPHRPAVYNEQFF.